This T cell receptor (beta chain) comes out of a study of beta chain features in type 1 diabetes. Germline lookup yields CDR1 LGHNA and CDR2 YNFKEQ. The CDR3 extends over 18 amino acids. V lost 3 bases, J lost 1 base, and 9 bases stayed unmatched. Isolated RNA was reverse transcribed in full, so expressed TCRB transcripts were sequenced. The table came from immunoSEQ multiplex PCR; TCRdb's copy has only in-frame clones and leaves some out. The data hold roughly 140,000 clones, with 8.1% observed a single time. Study outcomes and limitations: TCRB repertoires of naive, central memory and Treg cells appeared more similar among patients than among healthy donors.

Details on this clone: The target antigen is unknown.

Every donor had blood drawn once into heparin, 100 to 150 mL on average. Sorting that relied on CD45RO/CCR7/CD25/CD127/CD95/CD27 yielded CD4+ naive, central memory, regulatory and stem cell-like memory cells. Populations obtained by sorting all exceeded 98% purity. Material: central memory CD4+ T cells from blood. This sequence was found in a man between 18 and 29 years old in good health. The genes are TRBV4-2 and TRBJ1-5; 10 nucleotides agree with TRBD1. CDR3 DNA: TGTGCCAGCAGCCACCCCGGGACAGGGGATTCGAGCAATCAGCCCCAGCATTTT. Its translation: CASSHPGTGDSSNQPQHF.